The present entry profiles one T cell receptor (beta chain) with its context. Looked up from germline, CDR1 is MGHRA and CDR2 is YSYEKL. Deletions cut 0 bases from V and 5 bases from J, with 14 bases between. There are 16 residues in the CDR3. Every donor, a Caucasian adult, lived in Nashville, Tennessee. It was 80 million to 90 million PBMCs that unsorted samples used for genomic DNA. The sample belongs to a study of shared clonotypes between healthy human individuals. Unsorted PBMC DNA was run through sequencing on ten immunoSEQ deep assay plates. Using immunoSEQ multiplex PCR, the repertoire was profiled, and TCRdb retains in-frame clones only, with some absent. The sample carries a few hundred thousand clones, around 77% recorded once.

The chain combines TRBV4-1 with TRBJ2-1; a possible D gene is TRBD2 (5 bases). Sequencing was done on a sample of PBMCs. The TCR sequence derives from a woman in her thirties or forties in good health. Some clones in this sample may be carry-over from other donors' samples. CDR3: CASSQERLASDNEQFF. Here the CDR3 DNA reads TGCGCCAGCAGCCAAGAGCGGCTAGCATCGGACAATGAGCAGTTCTTC.